These 24 T cell receptor beta chains share one sample of origin, sequenced in a study. TCRdb reprocessed the 5' RACE reads via MiXCR and lists one record per CDR3 protein. Of around 7,300 distinct CDR3 sequences in the sample, around 37% are singletons; the top ten hold approximately 4%. The sequenced sample was memory CD4+ T cells sorted from blood. This sample's subset: memory CD4+ T cells, CD4+CD45RO+CD25-. The receptors originated from a female donor with breast cancer.

The rearrangement links TRBV4-3 to TRBJ1-2; maybe TRBD1 (5 bases). The V end was cut by 4 bases, the J end by 8 bases, with 17 bases between. Germline V gene lookup returns CDR1 LGHNA and CDR2 YSLEER. This CDR3 spans 14 amino acids. CDR3 nucleotides: TGCGCCAGCAGCCCAATAACAGGTTTTTGGGGCTACACCTTC. Its translation: CASSPITGFWGYTF.

The rearrangement joins TRBV6-2 or TRBV6-3 to TRBJ2-2; D remains unclear. The CDR3 extends over 14 amino acids. Germline loops: CDR1 MNHEY, CDR2 SVGEGT. Trimming stripped 6 bases from V and 4 bases from J, with 12 bases between. The CDR3 DNA is TGTGCCAGCAGCCCTGAATCCGGCACCGGGGAGCTGTTTTTT. Protein product: CASSPESGTGELFF.

The chain combines TRBV30 with TRBJ2-1; D is unresolved. Trimming cost V 5 bases and J 4 bases, with 21 bases left between them. Germline CDR1 reads GTSNPN; CDR2 reads SVGIG (reference sequence). CDR3 length: 16 amino acids. The CDR3 reads CAWRPRRPNMYNEQFF. Written as DNA, the CDR3 is TGTGCCTGGCGCCCTCGGCGGCCTAATATGTACAATGAGCAGTTCTTC.

The chain uses TRBV2 and TRBJ2-5, with D unclear. CDR3 size: 12 residues. V gave up 9 bases and J gave up 7 bases, with 15 bases separating them. Germline lookup yields CDR1 SNHLY and CDR2 FYNNEI. The CDR3 region has the DNA TGTGCCAGGTCCGGGCCCGACGGGACCCAGTACTTC. The encoded protein is CARSGPDGTQYF.

The chain employs TRBV28 and TRBJ2-7, with 10 bases fitting TRBD2. This CDR3 spans 16 amino acids. Germline V gene sequence: CDR1 MDHEN, CDR2 SYDVKM. With 5 bases clipped from V and 0 bases from J, the junction kept 7 bases outside the gene matches. The DNA for the CDR3 is TGTGCCAGCAGTCCGCTGACTAGCGGGTACTCCTACGAGCAGTACTTC. It yields the protein CASSPLTSGYSYEQYF.

This sequence joins TRBV7-3 and TRBJ1-4; D not resolved. Trimming took off 1 base at V and 8 bases at J, with 11 bases between the two ends. Germline V gene sequence: CDR1 SGHTA, CDR2 FQGTGA. This CDR3 region has 14 residues. The CDR3 DNA sequence: TGTGCCAGCAGCTTAAGGGGAGGTAAAGAAAAACTGTTTTTT. Its translation: CASSLRGGKEKLFF. The full variable domain, with the rest looked up from reference TRBV7-3 and TRBJ1-4, is GAGVSQTPSNKVTEKGKYVELRCDPISGHTALYWYRQSLGQGPEFLIYFQGTGAADDSGLPNDRFFAVRPEGSVSTLKIQRTERGDSAVYLCASSLRGGKEKLFFGSGTQLSVL.

The genes are TRBV5-1 and TRBJ2-1; no firm D call. CDR1 and CDR2 (germline): SGHRS, YFSETQ. The CDR3 loop spans 14 amino acids. Trimming took off 0 bases at V and 8 bases at J, with 12 bases between the two ends. CDR3 amino acids: CASSLDWLTDEQFF. DNA of the CDR3: TGCGCCAGCAGCTTGGATTGGCTGACCGATGAGCAGTTCTTC. Filled out from reference TRBV5-1 and TRBJ2-1, the complete variable domain reads KAGVTQTPRYLIKTRGQQVTLSCSPISGHRSVSWYQQTPGQGLQFLFEYFSETQRNKGNFPGRFSGRQFSNSRSEMNVSTLELGDSALYLCASSLDWLTDEQFFGPGTRLTVL.

In its sample, this clonotype was seen a few times. The chain links TRBV20-1 to TRBJ1-3, with D unclear. The ends were cut back, 2 bases at V and 0 bases at J, with 5 bases in the middle. This CDR3 is 13 amino acids long. CDR1 and CDR2 from the germline V gene are DFQATT and SNEGSKA (reference sequence). Here the CDR3 reads CSARQFSGNTIYF. The CDR3 DNA follows: TGCAGTGCTAGACAGTTCTCTGGAAACACCATATATTTT.

This clonotype counts as medium-sized (0.01 to 0.1%). The J gene is TRBJ2-7, the V gene TRBV4-3; D possibly corresponds to TRBD1 (6 bases). Trimming left V 0 bases short and J 2 bases short, with 11 bases between. CDR3 size: 15 residues. Germline V gene lookup returns CDR1 LGHNA and CDR2 YSLEER. The CDR3: CASSQEGTNTYEQYV. As DNA, the CDR3 is TGCGCCAGCAGCCAAGAAGGGACAAATACCTACGAGCAGTACGTC.

This clonotype was recorded a few times. As DNA, the CDR3 is TGTGCCAGCAGTTATGGACTAGCGGGAGGGTACTACGAGCAGTACTTC. This encodes CASSYGLAGGYYEQYF. The chain uses TRBV28 and TRBJ2-7; 15 bases align to TRBD2. The CDR3 spans 16 residues. Germline CDR1 is MDHEN and CDR2 is SYDVKM. Losses at the gene ends were 4 bases for V and 3 bases for J; bases not matched to a gene: 4.

This chain connects TRBV29-1 to TRBJ1-2; D remains unclear. CDR1 and CDR2 from the germline V gene are SQVTM and ANQGSEA. This CDR3 comprises 12 residues. V lost 0 bases and J lost 1, with 3 bases in between. The CDR3 here is CSVEDGNYGYTF. The DNA of the CDR3 is TGCAGCGTTGAAGACGGTAACTATGGCTACACCTTC.

The chain carries TRBV4-2 and TRBJ2-3; D uncertain. The CDR3 covers 13 residues. Germline assignment: CDR1 LGHNA and CDR2 YNFKEQ. V was cut by 4 bases and J by 2 bases, with 7 bases left in between. The CDR3 is CASSPGITDTQYF. CDR3 nucleotide sequence: TGTGCCAGCAGCCCAGGCATCACAGATACGCAGTATTTT.

The chain carries TRBV7-9 and TRBJ1-1; D not certain. V was pared by 1 base and J by 7 bases, with 7 bases between. This CDR3 is 12 amino acids long. CDR1 SEHNR and CDR2 FQNEAQ come from the germline V gene (reference sequence). For the CDR3, the DNA is TGTGCCAGCAGCTTAGATGGCATTGAAGCTTTCTTT. Translated, it gives CASSLDGIEAFF.

The chain links TRBV6-6 to TRBJ1-1; the match to TRBD1 covers 7 bases. This CDR3 comprises 17 residues. Germline V gene data show CDR1 as MNHNY and CDR2 as SVGAGI (reference sequence). Trimming took 7 bases from V and 4 from J; bases not matched to a gene: 18. This CDR3 reads CASKKTGAKGGGTEAFF. In DNA, the CDR3 is TGTGCCAGCAAGAAAACAGGGGCAAAAGGGGGCGGCACTGAAGCTTTCTTT.

There are a few counts of this clonotype. The chain employs TRBV24-1 and TRBJ2-3; D perhaps matches TRBD2 (7 bases). Germline-derived CDR1 and CDR2 are KGHDR and SFDVKD. This CDR3 has 18 residues. Trimming cost V 3 bases and J 4 bases, with 22 bases left between them. CDR3 bases: TGTGCCACCAGTGATGTAGTTGGAGGCGGGGGCTTGGCAGATACGCAGTATTTT. It codes for CATSDVVGGGGLADTQYF.

CDR3 residues: CATLDTGLMNTEAFF. The CDR3 nucleotides are TGTGCCACCCTGGACACAGGGCTAATGAACACTGAAGCTTTCTTT. J is TRBJ1-1 and V is TRBV6-1, with a weak D call TRBD1 (6 bases). This CDR3 has 15 amino acids. Germline V gives CDR1 MNHNS, CDR2 SASEGT. Trimming took 10 bases from V and 0 from J, leaving 18 bases between them.

This clonotype was observed a few times. The chain combines TRBV3-1 with TRBJ1-2, with 7 nucleotides matching TRBD1. V dropped 8 bases and J dropped 0; count of bases not matched to a gene: 15. CDR3 length: 17 amino acids. Germline CDR1 LGHDT, CDR2 YNNKEL (reference sequence). The CDR3 nucleotides read TGTGCCAGCCAAACTCGGGACAGTGCCTCCCCTAACTATGGCTACACCTTC. Protein: CASQTRDSASPNYGYTF.

The V gene is TRBV13, the J gene TRBJ2-7, with D maybe TRBD1 (5 bases). Trimming took off 5 bases at V and 3 bases at J, with 11 bases between the two ends. This CDR3 spans 13 amino acids. Germline loops: CDR1 PRHDT, CDR2 FYEKMQ (reference sequence). The DNA of the CDR3 is TGTGCCAGCAGCCCGGCCAGGGTCTACGAGCAGTACTTC. Protein sequence: CASSPARVYEQYF.

The chain is built from TRBV4-3 and TRBJ2-7, with TRBD1 matching 8 bases. The V gene's germline CDR1 is LGHNA and CDR2 YSLEER. The CDR3 runs to 17 residues. V shed 0 bases and J 2 bases; nucleotides not matched to a gene: 9. The CDR3 DNA reads TGCGCCAGCAGCCAAGATCTTCGGACAGGGTCCCCCTACGAGCAGTACTTC. Translation gives CASSQDLRTGSPYEQYF.

The rearrangement uses TRBV7-6 and TRBJ1-5, with D tentatively TRBD1 (6 bases). From germline, CDR1 is SGHVS and CDR2 FNYEAQ. Trimming stripped 5 bases from V and 11 bases from J, with 13 bases between. The CDR3 loop spans 12 amino acids. Here the CDR3 reads CASSTSGESQHF. CDR3 DNA: TGTGCCAGCAGCACTTCAGGGGAGTCCCAGCATTTT.

V and J are TRBV20-1 and TRBJ1-2; the match to TRBD1 covers 7 bases. V lost 7 bases to trimming and J lost 2 bases; unmatched junction nucleotides: 7. The CDR3 extends over 13 amino acids. Per germline, CDR1 DFQATT and CDR2 SNEGSKA (reference sequence). The CDR3 DNA sequence: TGCAGTGTGTCCCACAGGGGAAACTATGGCTACACCTTC. Translating it yields CSVSHRGNYGYTF.

The CDR3 loop is CASSQEWTTDSNQPQHF. CDR3 nucleotides: TGCGCCAGCAGCCAAGAGTGGACGACGGATAGCAATCAGCCCCAGCATTTT. The V and J genes are TRBV4-1 and TRBJ1-5, with D unresolved. The CDR3 is 17 amino acids. Trimming shortened V by 0 bases and J by 0 bases, and 12 bases separated the two germline ends. Germline CDR1 reads MGHRA; CDR2 reads YSYEKL.

The chain links TRBV4-1 to TRBJ2-4, with 10 bases matching TRBD2. V shed 5 bases and J 7 bases; nucleotides not matched to a gene: 8. CDR3 size: 15 residues. Germline V gives CDR1 MGHRA, CDR2 YSYEKL. CDR3 loop: CASSSLTSGMNIQYF. CDR3 DNA: TGCGCCAGCAGCTCCCTCACTAGCGGGATGAACATTCAGTACTTC.

This CDR3 reads CSVDVWGQAFF. The CDR3 bases are TGCAGCGTTGATGTATGGGGGCAAGCTTTCTTT. This chain links TRBV29-1 with TRBJ1-1, with D maybe TRBD1 (6 bases). From germline, CDR1 is SQVTM and CDR2 ANQGSEA. V gave up 3 bases and J gave up 9 bases, with 11 bases separating them. CDR3 size: 11 residues.